The clone carrying this T cell receptor (beta chain) was counted only a few times. Its antigen remains unidentified. The data stem from a study of blood T cells in healthy people across ages. Study-level findings and limits: The percentage of naive T cells correlated strongly with TCR beta diversity.

A J-beta primer mix and a sample-barcoded 5' primer were used in a second PCR of roughly 7 to 12 cycles. Via MiXCR, TCRdb re-called the 5' RACE reads, giving one row per CDR3 protein. This table holds 700,000 to 850,000 distinct CDR3 sequences, 35% to 40% found once. Germline lookup yields CDR1 SGDLS and CDR2 YYNGEE. This CDR3 region has 15 residues. Trimming cost V 2 bases and J 6 bases; bases outside gene matches: 7. Each sample yielded at least 5 micrograms of PBMC total RNA. The chain joins TRBV9 to TRBJ1-5; TRBD1 matches 8 bases. The source of this sequence is a man younger than 35 in good health. Sequencing was done on a sample of blood. Here the CDR3 reads CASSVDQGAGQPQHF. CDR3 nucleotide sequence: TGTGCCAGCAGCGTCGATCAGGGGGCCGGTCAGCCCCAGCATTTT.